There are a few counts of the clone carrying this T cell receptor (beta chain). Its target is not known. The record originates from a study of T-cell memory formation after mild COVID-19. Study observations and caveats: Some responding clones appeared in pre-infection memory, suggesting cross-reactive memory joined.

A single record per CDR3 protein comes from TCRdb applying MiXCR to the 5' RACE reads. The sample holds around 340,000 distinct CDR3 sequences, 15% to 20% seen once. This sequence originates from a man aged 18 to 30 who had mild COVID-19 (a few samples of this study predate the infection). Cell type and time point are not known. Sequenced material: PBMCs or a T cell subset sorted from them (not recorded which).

Here the CDR3 reads CASSIDRGQPQHF. The CDR3 bases are TGTGCCAGCAGCATCGACAGGGGCCAGCCCCAGCATTTT. V usage is TRBV7-7 and J usage is TRBJ1-5; 8 nucleotides match TRBD1. Germline CDR1 is SSHAT and CDR2 is FNYEAQ (reference sequence). The V segment lost 5 bases and the J segment 7 bases; nucleotides outside the gene matches: 4. The CDR3 runs to 13 residues.